This section outlines one TCR beta chain sequence together with its context. Its antigen is as yet unknown. This entry belongs to a study of siplizumab effects on memory and regulatory T cells. Study outcomes and limitations: Siplizumab significantly lowered the alloreactive sequences that could be traced to unstimulated CD4+ memory cells. The authors did not confirm suppressive function in proliferating Tregs from siplizumab cultures.

Assay used: immunoSEQ multiplex PCR; TCRdb lists only in-frame clones, some missing. The sample contains around 95,000 clones, 94% of which appear only once. The ends were cut back, 1 base at V and 4 bases at J, with 10 bases in the middle. There are 14 residues in the CDR3. The germline gives CDR1 SEHNR, CDR2 FQNEAQ (reference sequence). The chain combines TRBV7-9 with TRBJ1-2; no definite D call. The TCR sequence derives from a human donor in good health. Sequenced material: non-Treg CD4+ T cells sorted from blood. The CDR3 sequence is CASSLVTTGYGYTF. CDR3 sequence (DNA): TGTGCCAGCAGCTTAGTCACCACTGGCTATGGCTACACCTTC. The whole variable domain, filled in from reference TRBV7-9 and TRBJ1-2, reads DTGVSQNPRHKITKRGQNVTFRCDPISEHNRLYWYRQTLGQGPEFLTYFQNEAQLEKSRLLSDRFSAERPKGSFSTLEIQRTEQGDSAMYLCASSLVTTGYGYTFGSGTRLTVV.